This passage covers 10 T cell receptor beta chains from one sample sequenced in a study of blood T cell repertoires in COVID-19. TCRdb's table, derived via immunoSEQ multiplex PCR, lists solely in-frame clones and lacks some. This sample yields approximately 190,000 clones, of which 88% are seen a single time; roughly 6% belongs to the top ten. Sequencing was performed on peripheral blood. These receptors were collected from a man aged 40-49 years with active or convalescent COVID-19.

The chain employs TRBV7-3 and TRBJ1-2; TRBD1 is a possible D gene (6 bases). V was pared by 4 bases and J by 7 bases, with 13 bases between. CDR1 and CDR2 from the germline V gene are SGHTA and FQGTGA. The length of the CDR3 is 13 residues. CDR3 loop: CASSSQGSSGYTF. CDR3 in DNA: TGTGCCAGCAGCTCACAGGGTTCAAGTGGCTACACCTTC.

The rearrangement links TRBV6-2 or TRBV6-3 to TRBJ2-7, with 14 bases aligning to TRBD2. The V and J ends lost 6 bases and 2 bases, in that order; junction bases with no gene match: 6. CDR3 length equals 16 residues. From germline, CDR1 is MNHEY and CDR2 SVGEGT. This CDR3 reads CASSGLAGGQTYEQYF. The DNA for the CDR3 is TGTGCCAGCAGCGGACTAGCGGGGGGCCAAACCTACGAGCAGTACTTC.

This rearrangement joins TRBV18 to TRBJ2-1, with 10 nucleotides matching TRBD1. The V and J ends lost 3 bases and 8 bases, in that order; junction bases with no gene match: 7. Germline CDR1 is KGHSH and CDR2 is LQKENI. CDR3 length: 15 amino acids. CDR3: CASSPGGTGVDEQFF. In DNA, the CDR3 is TGTGCCAGCTCACCGGGTGGGACAGGGGTCGATGAGCAGTTCTTC.

The V gene is TRBV14, the J gene TRBJ2-3; no reliable D call. Trimming took 7 bases from V and 0 from J, leaving 11 bases between them. Germline CDR1 SGHDN, CDR2 FVKESK. This CDR3 is built from 14 residues. This CDR3 is CASKRSTSTDTQYF. CDR3 coding DNA: TGTGCCAGCAAGAGATCCACTAGCACAGATACGCAGTATTTT.

The CDR3 DNA is TGTGCCAGCAGTTTTCCAGGGACAGTTAAGAACACTGAAGCTTTCTTT. This codes for CASSFPGTVKNTEAFF. V gene TRBV28 combines with J gene TRBJ1-1, with 7 bases that match TRBD1. The germline gives CDR1 MDHEN, CDR2 SYDVKM. The CDR3 contains 16 residues. V dropped 3 bases and J dropped 1; count of bases not matched to a gene: 8.

The CDR3, as DNA: TGTGCCAGCAGCGTTCGGAGGGAGAGAAATCAGCCCCAGCATTTT. Translated: CASSVRRERNQPQHF. This rearrangement joins TRBV7-2 to TRBJ1-5; D is unresolved. The germline V gene has CDR1 SGHTA and CDR2 FQGNSA. The CDR3 contains 15 residues. Trimming cost V 5 bases and J 4 bases, with 15 bases left between them.

The rearrangement uses TRBV18 and TRBJ1-1; TRBD1 matches at 7 bases. The CDR3 spans 16 residues. V gave up 5 bases and J gave up 3 bases; unmatched junction bases: 12. Germline loops: CDR1 KGHSH, CDR2 LQKENI. The CDR3 is CASSGLQGFRDTEAFF. For the CDR3, the DNA is TGTGCCAGCTCAGGATTACAGGGGTTCAGGGACACTGAAGCTTTCTTT.

V is TRBV19 and J is TRBJ2-3; 9 bases agree with TRBD1. The CDR3 has 15 residues. V dropped 3 bases and J dropped 1; count of bases not matched to a gene: 2. Germline assignment: CDR1 LNHDA and CDR2 SQIVND (reference sequence). The chain's CDR3 is CASSMWTGGTDTQYF. The CDR3 region has the DNA TGTGCCAGTAGTATGTGGACAGGGGGCACAGATACGCAGTATTTT.

The chain is built from TRBV5-4 and TRBJ2-3; D perhaps matches TRBD1 (7 bases). Germline lookup yields CDR1 SGHNT and CDR2 YYREEE (reference sequence). Trimming removed 4 bases at V and 4 bases at J, with 13 bases between. There are 14 residues in the CDR3. CDR3 DNA sequence: TGTGCCAGCAGCGACTCCAGGGGGGCAGATACGCAGTATTTT. It translates to CASSDSRGADTQYF.

The chain is built from TRBV7-6 and TRBJ2-1, with a possible D match to TRBD1 (5 bases). Trimming shortened V by 3 bases and J by 3 bases, and 21 bases separated the two germline ends. Looked up from germline, CDR1 is SGHVS and CDR2 is FNYEAQ. CDR3 length: 18 amino acids. CDR3 residues: CASSLTHRRQGYYNEQFF. DNA of the CDR3: TGTGCCAGCAGCTTGACCCACCGGCGGCAGGGCTACTACAATGAGCAGTTCTTC.